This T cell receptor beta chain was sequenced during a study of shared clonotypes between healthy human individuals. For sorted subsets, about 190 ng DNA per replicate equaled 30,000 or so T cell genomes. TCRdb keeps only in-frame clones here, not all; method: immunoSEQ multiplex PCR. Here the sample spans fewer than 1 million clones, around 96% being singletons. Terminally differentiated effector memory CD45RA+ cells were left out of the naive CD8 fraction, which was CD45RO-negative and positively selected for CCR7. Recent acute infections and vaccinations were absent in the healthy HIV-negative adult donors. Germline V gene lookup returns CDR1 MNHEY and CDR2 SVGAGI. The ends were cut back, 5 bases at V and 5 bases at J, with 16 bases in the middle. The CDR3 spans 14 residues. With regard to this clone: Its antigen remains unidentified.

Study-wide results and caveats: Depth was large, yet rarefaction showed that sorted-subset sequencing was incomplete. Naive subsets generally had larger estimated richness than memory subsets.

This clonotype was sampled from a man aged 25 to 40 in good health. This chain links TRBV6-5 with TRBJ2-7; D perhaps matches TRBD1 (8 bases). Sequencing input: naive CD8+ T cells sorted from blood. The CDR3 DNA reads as TGTGCCAGCAGTACAGGGGGAGGGAGGAACGAGCAGTACTTC. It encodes CASSTGGGRNEQYF.